This record concerns one T cell receptor beta chain sequence. Antigen specificity is unknown. The sample comes from a study of T cell clones after liver transplantation. Study background: Apart from a few HCV-positive recipients, transplants were for non-autoimmune, non-viral reasons. Until 12-24 months post-transplant, subjects got standard immunosuppression and no induction. General study findings and limits: A larger donor-reactive than third-party decline suggested partial antigen-specific deletion. In a couple of subjects, few donor cells limited the measurable donor-reactive repertoire.

Trimming removed 1 base at V and 0 bases at J, with 7 bases between. This CDR3 spans 16 amino acids. The germline V gene encodes CDR1 SEHNR and CDR2 FQNEAQ (reference sequence). Data came from immunoSEQ multiplex PCR; TCRdb stores just in-frame clones and leaves some out. The sample holds fewer than 45,000 clones, 86% seen once. The rearrangement links TRBV7-9 to TRBJ2-6; D unclear. Specimen: CD4+ T cells from blood, collected 24 months after liver transplant. The source is a human patient who received a liver transplant. Some T cells may trace back to the graft donor. CDR3 coding DNA: TGTGCCAGCAGCTTAGATCTCGGCTCTGGGGCCAACGTCCTGACTTTC. This sequence encodes CASSLDLGSGANVLTF.